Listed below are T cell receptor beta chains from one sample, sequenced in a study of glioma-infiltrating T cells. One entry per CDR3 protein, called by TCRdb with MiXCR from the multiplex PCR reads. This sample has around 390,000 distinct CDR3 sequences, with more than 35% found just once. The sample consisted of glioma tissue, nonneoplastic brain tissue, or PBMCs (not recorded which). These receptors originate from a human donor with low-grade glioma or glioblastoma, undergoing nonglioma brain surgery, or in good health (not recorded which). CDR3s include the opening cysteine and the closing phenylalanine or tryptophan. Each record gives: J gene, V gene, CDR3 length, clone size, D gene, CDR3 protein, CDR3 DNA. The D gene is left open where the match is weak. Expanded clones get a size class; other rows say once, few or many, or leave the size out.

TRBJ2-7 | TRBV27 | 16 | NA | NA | CASSLVGFSRINEQYF | TGTGCCAGCAGTTTAGTGGGATTTAGTAGGATCAACGAGCAGTACTTC
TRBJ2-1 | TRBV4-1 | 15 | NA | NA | CASSLTGRELNEQFF | TGCGCCAGCAGCCTAACGGGCCGGGAGCTTAATGAGCAGTTCTTC
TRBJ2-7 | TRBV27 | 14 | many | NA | CASSLFDSSYEQYF | TGTGCCAGCAGTTTATTTGATAGCTCCTACGAGCAGTACTTC
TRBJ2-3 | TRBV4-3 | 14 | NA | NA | CASSPYRGTDTQYF | TGCGCCAGCAGCCCGTACAGGGGCACAGATACGCAGTATTTT
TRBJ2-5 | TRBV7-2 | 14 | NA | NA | CASGSGQAQETQYF | TGTGCCAGCGGCTCCGGTCAGGCCCAAGAGACCCAGTACTTC
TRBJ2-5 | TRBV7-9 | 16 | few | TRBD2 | CASSDTSGRAVETQYF | TGTGCCAGCAGCGACACTAGCGGTAGGGCCGTGGAGACCCAGTACTTC
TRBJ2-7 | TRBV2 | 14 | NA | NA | CASSGATQTYEQYF | TGTGCCAGCAGTGGAGCGACTCAAACCTACGAGCAGTACTTC
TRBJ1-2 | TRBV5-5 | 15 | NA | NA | CASSLTIRGDYGYTF | TGTGCCAGCAGCTTGACAATACGGGGGGACTATGGCTACACCTTC
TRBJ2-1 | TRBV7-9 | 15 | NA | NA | CASTPGWYGLNEQFF | TGTGCCAGCACCCCAGGGTGGTATGGGCTGAATGAGCAGTTCTTC
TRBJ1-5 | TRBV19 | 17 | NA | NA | CASSTPRVRGSNQPQHF | TGTGCCAGTAGTACCCCTCGAGTCCGGGGGAGCAATCAGCCCCAGCATTTT
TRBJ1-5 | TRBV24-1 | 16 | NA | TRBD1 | CATSDSRTGVVQPQHF | TGTGCCACCAGTGATTCCAGGACAGGGGTTGTTCAGCCCCAGCATTTT
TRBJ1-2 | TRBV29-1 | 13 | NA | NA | CSVTVGPNYGYTF | TGCAGCGTTACCGTAGGACCTAACTATGGCTACACCTTC
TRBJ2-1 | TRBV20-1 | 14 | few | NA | CSASQGGSYNEQFF | TGCAGTGCTTCGCAGGGGGGCTCCTACAATGAGCAGTTCTTC
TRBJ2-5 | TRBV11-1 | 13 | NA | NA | CASSLEVLETQYF | TGTGCCAGCAGCTTAGAGGTCTTAGAGACCCAGTACTTC
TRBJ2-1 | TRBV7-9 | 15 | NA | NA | CASSLASWRRNEQFF | TGTGCCAGCAGCTTGGCTAGCTGGAGGAGGAATGAGCAGTTCTTC